One T cell receptor beta chain is described in this entry. The antigen remains undetermined. This entry comes from a study of OX40 agonist ivuxolimab in advanced cancers. Study overall: Averaging approximately 60 years in age, with a range of about 23 to 80, the cohort was approximately 83% male. Broader study findings: Determination of antigen specificity was not performed for the expanded peripheral T cells. The mean number of expanded clones was higher in CD8+ T cells than in CD4+.

The protocol was immunoSEQ multiplex PCR, while the TCRdb copy is restricted to in-frame clones and leaves out a portion. The table shows 70,000 to 95,000 clones, with 94% occurring only once. The germline gives CDR1 MDHEN, CDR2 SYDVKM. J lost 5 bases, V lost 5 bases, and 16 bases had no gene match. CDR3 length: 17 amino acids. The rearrangement joins TRBV28 to TRBJ2-5; 8 nucleotides line up with TRBD1. This TCR was recovered from an adult with an advanced solid tumor such as melanoma, head and neck, liver or kidney cancer. The sample in question was CD4+ or CD8+ T cells sorted from blood, obtained in a trial of the OX40 agonist ivuxolimab. The CDR3 DNA sequence: TGTGCCAGCAGTCCCGATACGGACAGGGTAGGGCTCGAGACCCAGTACTTC. This translates into CASSPDTDRVGLETQYF.